This TCR beta chain was found in a study of blood T cell repertoires in COVID-19 (TCRdb year 2020). Context from the whole study: Samples from collaborators originated in the United States, Italy and Spain and spanned both the acute and convalescent phases of COVID-19. The material from the prospective study consisted of cDNA or gDNA derived from T cells, B-cell-depleted T cells, or PBMCs. Subjects who had been exposed to COVID-19, were actively infected with it, or had recovered from it provided the deeply sampled blood TCRbeta repertoires that made up the dataset. The repertoires were released in a freely available public database meant as a resource for research on the immune response to SARS-CoV-2. Samples were obtained from the ongoing ImmuneRACE study (first 160 participants) and from some 1,200 subjects provided by 6 global collaborators. The sample metadata nearly always contained a de-identified subject ID, COVID-19 status, age in years and sex. Where available, HLA class I and class II types were obtained from metadata supplied by the sample provider rather than from assay-based typing.

Each collaborating institution followed its own protocols to collect whole blood in K2EDTA tubes. For TCRbeta analysis, collaborators shipped samples as frozen whole blood, isolated PBMCs, or DNA extracted from either of those sample types. V ends up 5 bases short and J 6 bases short, with an unmatched junction base count of 13. From the cysteine through the phenylalanine, the CDR3 covers 15 amino acids. Only the CDR3 part of the read is kept: 45 bases, read in frame from the first base. The germline V gene sets CDR1 to MNHEY and CDR2 to SVGAGI. General findings and caveats noted by the study authors: The amount of clinical and demographic metadata varied by source and participant and was provided uncurated.

TCRbeta CDR3 regions were amplified from genomic DNA by means of the immunoSEQ Assay, a bias-controlled multiplex PCR. Processing in the source paper ran as follows. Within the assay, amplification of reference gene primers was used to estimate how many nucleated cells each sample contained. To quantify the absolute abundance of each unique TCRbeta CDR3 rearrangement, sequence reads were collapsed and filtered. For each sample, productive Simpson clonality was calculated as the square root of Simpson's diversity index across productive rearrangements. Sourced from immuneACCESS, this table was stored by TCRdb with only in-frame sequences that have V and J called. A share of the clones is absent; for the studies checked, an unresolved V gene accounts for under half, and the remainder has no known explanation. V and J calls and clone size are copied from that table; D and trimming were computed from the DNA. For this sample the table gives about 150,000 clones, of which about 87% were detected only once. The top ten constitute approximately 6.1% of the sample.

With respect to this clone: Its specific antigen is unknown. Base qualities are not recorded, but no much larger clone differs from it by a single base.

The specimen sequenced was peripheral blood. This chain joins TRBV6-5 to TRBJ2-7; 7 bases in between match TRBD1. The receptor comes from a man older than 75 with acute or convalescent COVID-19. The nucleotides read TGTGCCAGCAGTCCACGACAGGGCTCATATACCGAGCAGTACTTC. This encodes CASSPRQGSYTEQYF.